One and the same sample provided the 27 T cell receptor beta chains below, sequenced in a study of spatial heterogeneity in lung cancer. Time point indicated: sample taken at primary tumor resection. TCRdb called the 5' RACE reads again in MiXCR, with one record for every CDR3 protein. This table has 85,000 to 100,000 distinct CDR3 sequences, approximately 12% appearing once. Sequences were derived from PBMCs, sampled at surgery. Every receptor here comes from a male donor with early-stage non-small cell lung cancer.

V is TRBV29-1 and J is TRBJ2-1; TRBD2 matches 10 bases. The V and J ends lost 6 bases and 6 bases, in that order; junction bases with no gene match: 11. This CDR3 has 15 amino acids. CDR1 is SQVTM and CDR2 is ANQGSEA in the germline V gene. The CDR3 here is CSVPVGAGGPNEQFF. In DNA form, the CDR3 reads TGCAGCGTGCCGGTGGGAGCGGGGGGGCCCAATGAGCAGTTCTTC.

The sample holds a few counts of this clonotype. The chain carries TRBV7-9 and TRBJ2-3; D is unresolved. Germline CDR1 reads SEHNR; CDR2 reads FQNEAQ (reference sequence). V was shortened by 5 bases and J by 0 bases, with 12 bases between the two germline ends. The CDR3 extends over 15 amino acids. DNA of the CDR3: TGTGCCAGCAGCCCCCCTAACCTAAGCACAGATACGCAGTATTTT. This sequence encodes CASSPPNLSTDTQYF.

The CDR3 here is CASSQEWGAYEQYF. The CDR3 coding sequence is TGCGCCAGCAGCCAAGAATGGGGTGCCTACGAGCAGTACTTC. V and J are TRBV4-3 and TRBJ2-7; D uncertain. CDR3 length: 14 amino acids. V lost 0 bases, J lost 2 bases, and 8 bases lay in between. Germline CDR1 is LGHNA and CDR2 is YSLEER.

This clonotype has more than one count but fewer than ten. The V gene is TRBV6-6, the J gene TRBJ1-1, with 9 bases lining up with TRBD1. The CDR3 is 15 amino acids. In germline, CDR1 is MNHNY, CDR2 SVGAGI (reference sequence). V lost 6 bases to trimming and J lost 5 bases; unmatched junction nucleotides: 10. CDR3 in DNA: TGTGCCAGCAGGGAACCGGGACAGGGACAGACTGAAGCTTTCTTT. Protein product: CASREPGQGQTEAFF.

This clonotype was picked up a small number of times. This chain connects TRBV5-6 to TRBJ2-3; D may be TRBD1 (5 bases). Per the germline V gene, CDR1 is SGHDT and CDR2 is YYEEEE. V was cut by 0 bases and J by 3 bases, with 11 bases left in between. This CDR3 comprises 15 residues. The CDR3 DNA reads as TGTGCCAGCAGCTTGGCCGGAGACAGAACAGATACGCAGTATTTT. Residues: CASSLAGDRTDTQYF.

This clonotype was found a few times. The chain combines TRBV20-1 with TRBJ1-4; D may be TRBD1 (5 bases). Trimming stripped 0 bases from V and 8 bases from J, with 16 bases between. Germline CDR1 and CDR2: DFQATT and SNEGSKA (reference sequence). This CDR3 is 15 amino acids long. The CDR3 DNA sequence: TGCAGTGCTAGAGATAGCACGGGGAAGGGGGAAAAACTGTTTTTT. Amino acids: CSARDSTGKGEKLFF.

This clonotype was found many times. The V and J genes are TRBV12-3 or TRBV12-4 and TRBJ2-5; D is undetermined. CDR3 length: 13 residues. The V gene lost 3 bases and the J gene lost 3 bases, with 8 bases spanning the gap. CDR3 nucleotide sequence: TGTGCCAGCAGTTTTGGTCTAAAAGAGACCCAGTACTTC. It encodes CASSFGLKETQYF.

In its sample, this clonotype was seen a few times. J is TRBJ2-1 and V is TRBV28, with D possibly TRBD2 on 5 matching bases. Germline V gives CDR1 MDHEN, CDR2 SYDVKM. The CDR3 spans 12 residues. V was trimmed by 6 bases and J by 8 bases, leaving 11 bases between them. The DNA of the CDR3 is TGTGCCAGCAGCACGGGGTTCGATGAGCAGTTCTTC. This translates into CASSTGFDEQFF.

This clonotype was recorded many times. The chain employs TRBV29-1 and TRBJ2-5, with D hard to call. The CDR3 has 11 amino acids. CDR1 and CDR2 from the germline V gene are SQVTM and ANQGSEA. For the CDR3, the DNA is TGCAGTCCTTGGCACCAAGAGACCCAGTACTTC. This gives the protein CSPWHQETQYF.

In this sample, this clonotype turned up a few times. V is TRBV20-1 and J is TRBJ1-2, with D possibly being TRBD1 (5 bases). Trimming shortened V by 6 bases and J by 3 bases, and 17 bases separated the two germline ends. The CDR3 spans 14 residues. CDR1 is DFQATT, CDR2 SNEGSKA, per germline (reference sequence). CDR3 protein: CSARSRGRDYGYTF. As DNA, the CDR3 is TGCAGTGCCAGGTCGAGGGGAAGGGACTATGGCTACACCTTC.

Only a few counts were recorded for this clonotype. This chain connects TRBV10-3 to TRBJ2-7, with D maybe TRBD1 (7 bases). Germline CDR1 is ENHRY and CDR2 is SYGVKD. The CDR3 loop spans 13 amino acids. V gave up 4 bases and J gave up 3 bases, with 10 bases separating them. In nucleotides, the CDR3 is TGTGCCATCAGTGGCGGGACAGACTACGAGCAGTACTTC. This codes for CAISGGTDYEQYF.

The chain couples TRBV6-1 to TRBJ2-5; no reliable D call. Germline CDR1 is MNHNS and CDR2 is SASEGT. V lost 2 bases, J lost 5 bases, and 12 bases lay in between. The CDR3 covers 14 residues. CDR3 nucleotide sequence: TGTGCCAGCAGTGAACTTGGGGTCAGGGAGACCCAGTACTTC. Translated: CASSELGVRETQYF.

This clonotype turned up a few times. The CDR3 loop is CASSLTSSNQPQHF. In DNA form, the CDR3 reads TGTGCCAGCAGTTTAACGAGTAGCAATCAGCCCCAGCATTTT. The chain has TRBV12-3 or TRBV12-4 and TRBJ1-5; D is ambiguous. CDR3 length equals 14 residues. Trimming removed 2 bases at V and 0 bases at J, with 5 bases between.

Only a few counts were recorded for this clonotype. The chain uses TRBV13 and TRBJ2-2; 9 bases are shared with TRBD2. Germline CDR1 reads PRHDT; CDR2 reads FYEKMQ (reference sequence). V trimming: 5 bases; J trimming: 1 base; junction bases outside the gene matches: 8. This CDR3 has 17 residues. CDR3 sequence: CASSPPLAGENTGELFF. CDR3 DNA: TGTGCCAGCAGCCCCCCCTTAGCGGGGGAGAACACCGGGGAGCTGTTTTTT.

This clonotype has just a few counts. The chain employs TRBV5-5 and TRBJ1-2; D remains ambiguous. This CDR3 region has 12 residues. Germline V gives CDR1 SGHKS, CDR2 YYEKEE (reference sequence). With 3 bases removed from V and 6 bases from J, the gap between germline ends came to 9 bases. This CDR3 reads CASSSTVDGYTF. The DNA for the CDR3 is TGTGCCAGCAGCTCTACAGTGGATGGCTACACCTTC.

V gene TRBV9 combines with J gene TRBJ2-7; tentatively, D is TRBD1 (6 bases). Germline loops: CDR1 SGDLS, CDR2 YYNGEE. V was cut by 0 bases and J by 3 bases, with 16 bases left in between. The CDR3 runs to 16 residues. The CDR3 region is CASSVGLSGQIYEQYF. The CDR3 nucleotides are TGTGCCAGCAGCGTAGGGCTCTCCGGACAGATCTACGAGCAGTACTTC. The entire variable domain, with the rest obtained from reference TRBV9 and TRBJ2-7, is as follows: DSGVTQTPKHLITATGQRVTLRCSPRSGDLSVYWYQQSLDQGLQFLIQYYNGEERAKGNILERFSAQQFPDLHSELNLSSLELGDSALYFCASSVGLSGQIYEQYFGPGTRLTVT.

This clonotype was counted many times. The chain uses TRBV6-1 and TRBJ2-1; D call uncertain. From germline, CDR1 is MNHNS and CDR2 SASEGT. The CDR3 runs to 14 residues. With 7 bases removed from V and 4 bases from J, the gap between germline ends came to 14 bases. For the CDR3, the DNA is TGTGCCAGCAATCCCGCCGCCCCGTACAATGAGCAGTTCTTC. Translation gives CASNPAAPYNEQFF.

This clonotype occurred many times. The CDR3 loop reads CSVEVALGDDEQFF. DNA for the CDR3: TGCAGCGTTGAAGTGGCCCTCGGGGATGATGAGCAGTTCTTC. The chain is built from TRBV29-1 and TRBJ2-1, with D perhaps TRBD2 (5 bases). V lost 1 base and J lost 8, with 15 bases in between. This CDR3 has 14 amino acids. Germline loops: CDR1 SQVTM, CDR2 ANQGSEA.

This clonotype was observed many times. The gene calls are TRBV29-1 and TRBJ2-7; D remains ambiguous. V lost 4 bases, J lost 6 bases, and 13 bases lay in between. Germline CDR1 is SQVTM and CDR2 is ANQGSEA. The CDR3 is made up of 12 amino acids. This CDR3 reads CSVGTTAVEQYF. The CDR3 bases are TGCAGCGTTGGGACGACCGCTGTCGAGCAGTACTTC.

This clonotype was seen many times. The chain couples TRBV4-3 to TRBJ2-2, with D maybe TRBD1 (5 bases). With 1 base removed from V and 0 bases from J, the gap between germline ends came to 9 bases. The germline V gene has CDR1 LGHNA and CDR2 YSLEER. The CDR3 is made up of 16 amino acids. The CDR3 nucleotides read TGCGCCAGCAGCCAAGCTCCAGGGACGAACACCGGGGAGCTGTTTTTT. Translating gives CASSQAPGTNTGELFF.

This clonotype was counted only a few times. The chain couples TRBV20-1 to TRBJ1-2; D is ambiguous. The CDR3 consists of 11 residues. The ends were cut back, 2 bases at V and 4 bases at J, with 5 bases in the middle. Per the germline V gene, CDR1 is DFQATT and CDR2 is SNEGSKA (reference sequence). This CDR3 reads CSARPIYGYTF. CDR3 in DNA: TGCAGTGCTAGACCGATCTATGGCTACACCTTC.

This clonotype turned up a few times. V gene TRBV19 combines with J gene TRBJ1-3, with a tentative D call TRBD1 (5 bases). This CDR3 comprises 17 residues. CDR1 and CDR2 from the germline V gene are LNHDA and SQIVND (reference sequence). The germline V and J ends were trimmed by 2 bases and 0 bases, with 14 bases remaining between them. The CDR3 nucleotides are TGTGCCAGTAGTATATTCAACCAGGGAGACTCTGGAAACACCATATATTTT. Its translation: CASSIFNQGDSGNTIYF. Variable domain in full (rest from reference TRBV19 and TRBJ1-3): DGGITQSPKYLFRKEGQNVTLSCEQNLNHDAMYWYRQDPGQGLRLIYYSQIVNDFQKGDIAEGYSVSREKKESFPLTVTSAQKNPTAFYLCASSIFNQGDSGNTIYFGEGSWLTVV.

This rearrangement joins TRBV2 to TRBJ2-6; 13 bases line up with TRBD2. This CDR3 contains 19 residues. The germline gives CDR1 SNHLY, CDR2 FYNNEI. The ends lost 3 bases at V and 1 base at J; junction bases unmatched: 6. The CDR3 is CASSEWTSGRTSGANVLTF. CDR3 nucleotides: TGTGCCAGCAGTGAGTGGACTAGCGGGAGAACTTCTGGGGCCAACGTCCTGACTTTC.

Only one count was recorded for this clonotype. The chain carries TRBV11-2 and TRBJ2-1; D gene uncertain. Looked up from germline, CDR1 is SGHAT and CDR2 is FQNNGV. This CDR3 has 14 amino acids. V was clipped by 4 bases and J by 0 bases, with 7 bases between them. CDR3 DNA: TGTGCCAGCAGCTCCCCGAGCTCCTACAATGAGCAGTTCTTC. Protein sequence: CASSSPSSYNEQFF.

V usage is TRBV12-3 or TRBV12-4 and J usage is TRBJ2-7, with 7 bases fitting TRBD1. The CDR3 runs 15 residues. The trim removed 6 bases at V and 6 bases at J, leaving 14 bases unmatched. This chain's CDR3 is CASSGTGTASSEQYF. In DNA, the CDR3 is TGTGCCAGCAGCGGGACCGGGACAGCGTCCAGCGAGCAGTACTTC.

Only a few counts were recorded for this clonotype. The CDR3 region is CASSAPGLVYEQYF. DNA of the CDR3: TGTGCCAGCAGTGCCCCCGGACTAGTCTACGAGCAGTACTTC. V gene TRBV6-1 combines with J gene TRBJ2-7; 7 bases are shared with TRBD2. The CDR3 sequence is 14 residues long. J was trimmed by 3 bases and V by 4 bases; bases with no gene match: 6. Germline V gene sequence: CDR1 MNHNS, CDR2 SASEGT.

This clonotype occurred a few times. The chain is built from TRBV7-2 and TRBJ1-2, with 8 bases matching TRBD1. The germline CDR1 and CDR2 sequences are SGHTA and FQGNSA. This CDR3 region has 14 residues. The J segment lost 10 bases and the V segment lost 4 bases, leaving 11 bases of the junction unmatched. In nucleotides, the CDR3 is TGTGCCAGCAGCTCATCACAGGGGGGAGACGACTACACCTTC. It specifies CASSSSQGGDDYTF. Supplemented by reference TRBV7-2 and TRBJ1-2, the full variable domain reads GAGVSQSPSNKVTEKGKDVELRCDPISGHTALYWYRQSLGQGLEFLIYFQGNSAPDKSGLPSDRFSAERTGGSVSTLTIQRTQQEDSAVYLCASSSSQGGDDYTFGSGTRLTVV.